This T cell receptor (beta chain) appears in the sequencing data of a study of shared clonotypes between healthy human individuals. For the study at large: Three plates were used per donor for CD4 naive, three for CD4 memory, two for CD8 naive and one for CD8 memory. Study results and limitations: The expectation was that sequencing depth would affect clonotype sharing among donors. Shared across a few donors were 5% to 6% of the naive CD4 clonotypes. Blood was the only sampled material, and tissue repertoires likely differ.

Naive CD8 isolation took CD45RO-negative cells positively selected for CCR7 and excluded terminally differentiated effector memory CD45RA+ cells. Assay: immunoSEQ multiplex PCR; the TCRdb copy retains only in-frame clones and omits some. The sample contains 1.5 million to 2.5 million clones, less than 95% of which appear only once. This clone was found a few times. The antigen remains unidentified. Germline trimming cut 9 bases from V and 4 bases from J; bases unmatched to any gene: 2. The CDR3 extends over 13 amino acids. Germline values: CDR1 MNHEY, CDR2 SVGAGI. The sequenced material came from naive CD8+ T cells sorted from blood. The TCR was taken from a man between 18 and 29 years old in good health. The V call is TRBV6-5, the J call TRBJ1-6; 8 bases are shared with TRBD1. CDR3 sequence: CASTGGYNSPLHF. The DNA for the CDR3 is TGTGCCAGTACAGGGGGATATAATTCACCCCTCCACTTT.